The rows below give T cell receptor beta chains drawn from one sample of a study of graft-versus-host responses after intestinal transplantation. Their recognized antigens are unknown. The protocol was immunoSEQ multiplex PCR, while the TCRdb copy is restricted to in-frame clones and leaves out a portion. The sample shows some 40,000 clones, over 90% of them seen only once. This specimen consisted of unstimulated CD8+ T cells sorted from spleen or lymph node cells, obtained before transplant. The receptors were gathered from a human donor who was the organ donor for an intestinal transplant. Both conserved end residues are part of each CDR3. The D gene is left open where the match is weak. Expanded clones get a size class; other rows say once, few or many, or leave the size out.

v_call	j_call	d_call	clone_size	cdr3_aa	cdr3_nt
TRBV11-1	TRBJ2-7	-	-	CASSLSPGSYEQYF	TGTGCCAGCAGCTTATCTCCAGGGAGCTACGAGCAGTACTTC
TRBV15	TRBJ2-7	-	-	CATSGPGTDSYEQYF	TGTGCCACCAGCGGCCCAGGGACGGACTCCTACGAGCAGTACTTC
TRBV6-1	TRBJ2-1	-	-	CASSEKYNEQFF	TGTGCCAGCAGTGAAAAATACAATGAGCAGTTCTTC
TRBV27	TRBJ1-5	-	-	CASSLSSGGQPQHF	TGTGCCAGCAGTTTATCTTCAGGTGGGCAGCCCCAGCATTTT
TRBV2	TRBJ1-2	-	-	CASSEQADGYTF	TGTGCCAGCAGTGAACAGGCGGATGGCTACACCTTC
TRBV28	TRBJ1-5	-	-	CASRRVQPIRDGNQPQHF	TGTGCCAGCAGACGGGTCCAACCGATCAGGGATGGCAATCAGCCCCAGCATTTT
TRBV4-3	TRBJ1-2	-	-	CASSQEVSYGYTF	TGCGCCAGCAGCCAAGAGGTGTCCTATGGCTACACCTTC
TRBV20-1	TRBJ1-2	-	-	CSARVRPGYTF	TGCAGTGCTAGAGTTCGACCTGGCTACACCTTC
TRBV4-1	TRBJ2-7	-	-	CASSRWTQRPYEQYF	TGCGCCAGCAGCCGGTGGACTCAGAGGCCCTACGAGCAGTACTTC
TRBV2	TRBJ2-5	TRBD2	-	CASSTGTSGKETQYF	TGTGCCAGCAGTACCGGGACTAGCGGGAAAGAGACCCAGTACTTC
TRBV9	TRBJ2-5	TRBD2	-	CASSLGSGVQETQYF	TGTGCCAGCAGCCTTGGTAGCGGGGTCCAAGAGACCCAGTACTTC
TRBV4-2	TRBJ2-1	TRBD2	-	CASSPQVLAGAYNEQFF	TGTGCCAGCAGCCCCCAAGTACTAGCGGGAGCCTACAATGAGCAGTTCTTC
TRBV2	TRBJ2-1	TRBD2	-	CASREGLAGYNEQFF	TGTGCCAGCAGGGAGGGACTAGCGGGATACAATGAGCAGTTCTTC
TRBV13	TRBJ2-2	-	-	CASGAITGELFF	TGTGCCAGCGGTGCCATAACCGGGGAGCTGTTTTTT
TRBV7-3	TRBJ2-1	-	-	CASSLTGPGPYNEQFF	TGTGCCAGCAGCTTAACGGGACCCGGACCGTACAATGAGCAGTTCTTC
TRBV27	TRBJ2-7	-	-	CASSTGRGDYEQYF	TGTGCCAGCAGTACGGGCAGGGGGGACTACGAGCAGTACTTC
TRBV27	TRBJ2-1	-	-	CASSPQGTYFLNEQFF	TGTGCCAGCAGCCCTCAGGGGACCTATTTCCTGAATGAGCAGTTCTTC
TRBV4-3	TRBJ2-7	TRBD2	-	CASSQVTYLAGGTYEQYF	TGCGCCAGCAGCCAAGTTACATACCTAGCGGGAGGGACCTACGAGCAGTACTTC
TRBV28	TRBJ2-7	TRBD2	-	CASSSPLYSGRSYEQYF	TGTGCCAGCAGTTCCCCCCTTTACAGCGGGAGGTCCTACGAGCAGTACTTC
TRBV30	TRBJ2-7	-	once	CAWSPQGVEQYF	TGTGCCTGGAGTCCCCAAGGGGTCGAGCAGTACTTC
TRBV4-1	TRBJ1-1	TRBD1	once	CASSQGTGMNTEAFF	TGCGCCAGCAGCCAAGGGACAGGGATGAACACTGAAGCTTTCTTT
TRBV6-5	TRBJ2-2	-	once	CASSYGAVPGELFF	TGTGCCAGCAGTTACGGAGCGGTCCCCGGGGAGCTGTTTTTT
TRBV5-5	TRBJ2-7	-	once	CASSQRTAIYEQYF	TGTGCCAGCAGCCAAAGGACAGCAATCTACGAGCAGTACTTC
TRBV9	TRBJ2-1	-	-	CASSVEGGSYNEQFF	TGTGCCAGCAGCGTAGAAGGGGGGTCCTACAATGAGCAGTTCTTC
TRBV7-7	TRBJ2-1	TRBD1	-	CASSPRQGAYNEQFF	TGTGCCAGCAGCCCTAGACAGGGAGCTTACAATGAGCAGTTCTTC
TRBV4-3	TRBJ2-1	-	-	CASSHPSRGDEQFF	TGCGCCAGCAGCCACCCATCTAGAGGCGATGAGCAGTTCTTC
TRBV7-9	TRBJ1-1	-	-	CASSLGQSEAFF	TGTGCCAGCAGCTTAGGGCAGTCTGAAGCTTTCTTT
TRBV6-5	TRBJ2-3	TRBD1	once	CASSYRDSSTDTQYF	TGTGCCAGCAGTTACCGGGACAGTAGCACAGATACGCAGTATTTT
TRBV7-2	TRBJ2-7	TRBD2	-	CASSLASGREGYEQYF	TGTGCCAGCAGCTTAGCTAGCGGGAGAGAGGGTTACGAGCAGTACTTC
TRBV5-1	TRBJ2-7	TRBD1	-	CASSSLDGTGSYEQYF	TGCGCCAGCAGCTCGTTGGATGGGACAGGGTCATACGAGCAGTACTTC
TRBV4-1	TRBJ2-2	-	once	CASSYGTAVNTGELFF	TGCGCCAGCAGCTACGGGACGGCAGTTAACACCGGGGAGCTGTTTTTT
TRBV27	TRBJ1-6	-	-	CASSLLGQVRNGDSPLHF	TGTGCCAGCAGTTTATTAGGGCAGGTTAGGAATGGTGACTCACCCCTCCACTTT
TRBV4-1	TRBJ1-5	-	-	CASSQEVEFQPQHF	TGCGCCAGCAGCCAGGAGGTGGAGTTTCAACCCCAGCATTTT
TRBV5-4	TRBJ2-7	TRBD1	-	CASSLEAGGDEQYF	TGTGCCAGCAGCTTGGAGGCAGGGGGAGACGAGCAGTACTTC
TRBV7-2	TRBJ1-2	-	-	CASSFTGRGYYGYTF	TGTGCCAGCAGCTTTACAGGGAGGGGATACTATGGCTACACCTTC
TRBV5-6	TRBJ2-1	TRBD1	-	CASSLGTGVSYNEQFF	TGTGCCAGCAGCTTGGGGACAGGGGTGTCCTACAATGAGCAGTTCTTC
TRBV7-2	TRBJ2-5	TRBD2	-	CASSFGLAQETQYF	TGTGCCAGCAGCTTCGGACTAGCCCAAGAGACCCAGTACTTC
TRBV4-3	TRBJ2-3	TRBD1	-	CASSSRDRDADTQYF	TGCGCCAGCAGCAGTCGGGACAGGGACGCAGATACGCAGTATTTT
TRBV28	TRBJ2-2	-	-	CASSLWGFGSFRGTGELFF	TGTGCCAGCAGTTTATGGGGGTTTGGGAGTTTCAGGGGCACCGGGGAGCTGTTTTTT
TRBV4-3	TRBJ1-2	-	-	CASSQGVPSDYGYTF	TGCGCCAGCAGCCAAGGGGTCCCCTCGGACTATGGCTACACCTTC
TRBV9	TRBJ2-3	TRBD2	-	CASSPSGTSGFTDTQYF	TGTGCCAGCAGCCCCTCCGGGACTAGCGGGTTCACAGATACGCAGTATTTT
TRBV9	TRBJ1-2	TRBD1	once	CASSASGTGGINYGYTF	TGTGCCAGCAGCGCCTCCGGGACAGGGGGTATTAACTATGGCTACACCTTC
TRBV6-5	TRBJ2-3	-	-	CASSYSVEPTMDTQYF	TGTGCCAGCAGTTACTCCGTGGAGCCAACCATGGATACGCAGTATTTT
TRBV5-1	TRBJ2-3	-	-	CASSLESTTDTQYF	TGCGCCAGCAGCTTGGAGTCAACAACGGATACGCAGTATTTT
TRBV5-6	TRBJ2-7	TRBD2	-	CASSNQGGGLDEQYF	TGTGCCAGCAGCAACCAGGGCGGGGGGCTTGACGAGCAGTACTTC
TRBV18	TRBJ2-1	-	once	CASSPGSSYNEQFF	TGTGCCAGCTCACCGGGGAGCTCCTACAATGAGCAGTTCTTC
TRBV19	TRBJ2-7	-	-	CASRIREEGEQYF	TGTGCCAGTAGGATCCGAGAGGAGGGGGAGCAGTACTTC
TRBV10-3	TRBJ1-1	-	-	CAISGQPMNTEAFF	TGTGCCATCAGCGGACAGCCCATGAACACTGAAGCTTTCTTT
TRBV6-7	TRBJ2-1	-	-	CASSRKGPRGNEQFF	TGTGCCAGCAGCCGAAAGGGACCGAGGGGCAATGAGCAGTTCTTC
TRBV6-6	TRBJ2-7	-	-	CASSYGSVSPYEQYF	TGTGCCAGCAGTTACGGGTCAGTTTCCCCCTACGAGCAGTACTTC
TRBV5-1	TRBJ2-7	-	-	CASSLEDYEQYF	TGCGCCAGCAGCTTGGAGGACTACGAGCAGTACTTC
TRBV5-1	TRBJ2-5	TRBD1	few	CASSVGQGFSETQYF	TGCGCCAGCAGCGTGGGACAGGGTTTTTCAGAGACCCAGTACTTC
TRBV9	TRBJ2-7	TRBD2	-	CASSVAEGGGSYEQYF	TGTGCCAGCAGCGTAGCTGAGGGCGGGGGCTCCTACGAGCAGTACTTC
TRBV6-6	TRBJ2-3	-	-	CASSYSRDTQYF	TGTGCCAGCAGTTACTCGAGAGATACGCAGTATTTT
TRBV19	TRBJ1-6	TRBD1	-	CAGRTGDNSPLHF	TGTGCCGGGCGGACAGGGGATAATTCACCCCTCCACTTT
TRBV18	TRBJ2-7	-	-	CASSPPEGREQYF	TGTGCCAGCTCCCCGCCCGAGGGCCGCGAGCAGTACTTC
TRBV20-1	TRBJ1-3	-	once	CSAMGGNTIYF	TGCAGTGCGATGGGTGGAAACACCATATATTTT
TRBV6-5	TRBJ2-5	-	-	CASSRDQETQYF	TGTGCCAGCAGCAGGGACCAAGAGACCCAGTACTTC
TRBV4-1	TRBJ1-1	-	-	CASSYKGGGNTEAFF	TGCGCCAGCAGTTACAAGGGTGGAGGGAACACTGAAGCTTTCTTT